These T cell receptor beta chains were read from a single sample in a study of lymphopenia after photon versus proton radiotherapy. The assay was immunoSEQ multiplex PCR, and TCRdb's table has in-frame clones only and misses some. Altogether roughly 38,000 clones are present, approximately 90% being singletons, with the ten largest covering approximately 16%. The sequences come from peripheral blood, collected from a patient treated with photon-based radiotherapy. These receptors all come from a man in his 60s with cholangiocarcinoma. The CDR3 runs from the conserved cysteine through the conserved F or W. Each record gives: J gene, V gene, clone size, CDR3 length, D gene, CDR3 DNA, CDR3 protein. D genes are given only for firm matches. Clone size is given for some rows only: seen once, a few or many times, or a class if the clone is expanded.

J gene: TRBJ1-1
V gene: TRBV28
clone size: NA
CDR3 length: 15
D gene: NA
CDR3 DNA: TGTGCCAGCAGTGCCCTAGGGATAGGTAACACTGAAGCTTTCTTT
CDR3 protein: CASSALGIGNTEAFF

J gene: TRBJ1-1
V gene: TRBV28
clone size: NA
CDR3 length: 14
D gene: TRBD1
CDR3 DNA: TGTGCCAGCAGTGAAGGGGGCCGGAACACTGAAGCTTTCTTT
CDR3 protein: CASSEGGRNTEAFF

J gene: TRBJ1-1
V gene: TRBV28
clone size: NA
CDR3 length: 12
D gene: NA
CDR3 DNA: TGTGCCAGCAGTCAGGTTAACACTGAAGCTTTCTTT
CDR3 protein: CASSQVNTEAFF

J gene: TRBJ2-3
V gene: TRBV28
clone size: few
CDR3 length: 15
D gene: NA
CDR3 DNA: TGTGCCAGCAGTTCGGGACATCGCTACACAGATACGCAGTATTTT
CDR3 protein: CASSSGHRYTDTQYF

J gene: TRBJ1-4
V gene: TRBV19
clone size: NA
CDR3 length: 15
D gene: TRBD1
CDR3 DNA: TGTGCCAGTAGTATCCCTGGACAGGGAGAGGAAAAACTGTTTTTT
CDR3 protein: CASSIPGQGEEKLFF

J gene: TRBJ1-3
V gene: TRBV19
clone size: NA
CDR3 length: 14
D gene: NA
CDR3 DNA: TGTGCCAGTAGAGACCGATTCTCTGGAAACACCATATATTTT
CDR3 protein: CASRDRFSGNTIYF

J gene: TRBJ1-1
V gene: TRBV5-4
clone size: NA
CDR3 length: 18
D gene: TRBD1
CDR3 DNA: TGTGCCAGCAGCCAAGCTCCCCACCTAGACAGGGTTAACACTGAAGCTTTCTTT
CDR3 protein: CASSQAPHLDRVNTEAFF

J gene: TRBJ2-5
V gene: TRBV10-3
clone size: NA
CDR3 length: 12
D gene: NA
CDR3 DNA: TGTGCCATCAGTCAGGGGCAAGAGACCCAGTACTTC
CDR3 protein: CAISQGQETQYF

J gene: TRBJ2-6
V gene: TRBV7-9
clone size: NA
CDR3 length: 16
D gene: NA
CDR3 DNA: TGTGCCAGCAGGTCGCTGGGACACTCTGGGGCCAACGTCCTGACTTTC
CDR3 protein: CASRSLGHSGANVLTF

J gene: TRBJ2-5
V gene: TRBV28
clone size: NA
CDR3 length: 16
D gene: TRBD2
CDR3 DNA: TGTGCCACCCAAGAGGGACTAGCTCCCCCCCAAGAGACCCAGTACTTC
CDR3 protein: CATQEGLAPPQETQYF

J gene: TRBJ1-2
V gene: TRBV6-5
clone size: NA
CDR3 length: 13
D gene: TRBD1
CDR3 DNA: TGTGCCAGCAGTTACGGGACAGGGGTCGGCTACACCTTC
CDR3 protein: CASSYGTGVGYTF

J gene: TRBJ2-1
V gene: TRBV9
clone size: NA
CDR3 length: 19
D gene: TRBD2
CDR3 DNA: TGTGCCAGCAGCGTAAGTGGGACTAGCGGGGGGCCGATGAACAATGAGCAGTTCTTC
CDR3 protein: CASSVSGTSGGPMNNEQFF

J gene: TRBJ2-1
V gene: TRBV9
clone size: once
CDR3 length: 16
D gene: NA
CDR3 DNA: TGTGCCAGCAGCGTAGACCGGGGAAGCTCCTACAATGAGCAGTTCTTC
CDR3 protein: CASSVDRGSSYNEQFF

J gene: TRBJ1-3
V gene: TRBV6-6
clone size: once
CDR3 length: 14
D gene: NA
CDR3 DNA: TGTGCCAGCAGCCCATCCGGGACAACGGGCACCATATATTTT
CDR3 protein: CASSPSGTTGTIYF

J gene: TRBJ2-5
V gene: TRBV6-6
clone size: NA
CDR3 length: 15
D gene: NA
CDR3 DNA: TGTGCCAGCAGTTACTCGATAGGGGTTCGAGAGACCCAGTACTTC
CDR3 protein: CASSYSIGVRETQYF

J gene: TRBJ2-7
V gene: TRBV18
clone size: NA
CDR3 length: 12
D gene: NA
CDR3 DNA: TGTGCCAGCTCACCAAGAAGATACGAGCAGTACTTC
CDR3 protein: CASSPRRYEQYF

J gene: TRBJ2-3
V gene: TRBV7-3
clone size: NA
CDR3 length: 12
D gene: NA
CDR3 DNA: TGTGCCAGCAGCTTACTCGGGGATACGCAGTATTTT
CDR3 protein: CASSLLGDTQYF

J gene: TRBJ2-7
V gene: TRBV6-5
clone size: NA
CDR3 length: 16
D gene: TRBD1
CDR3 DNA: TGTGCCAGCAGTTCTCCTTCGGGACAGGAGGGCTACGAGCAGTACTTC
CDR3 protein: CASSSPSGQEGYEQYF

J gene: TRBJ2-7
V gene: TRBV28
clone size: few
CDR3 length: 13
D gene: TRBD1
CDR3 DNA: TGTGCCAGCAGGCTTCCGGGACAGCTCGAGCAGTACTTC
CDR3 protein: CASRLPGQLEQYF

J gene: TRBJ2-4
V gene: TRBV28
clone size: NA
CDR3 length: 15
D gene: TRBD2
CDR3 DNA: TGTGCCAGCAGTTGGGGTCTAGGGAGGGGAAACATTCAGTACTTC
CDR3 protein: CASSWGLGRGNIQYF

J gene: TRBJ1-2
V gene: TRBV6-5
clone size: NA
CDR3 length: 12
D gene: NA
CDR3 DNA: TGTGCCACAAAGACGGGGCCCTATGGCTACACCTTC
CDR3 protein: CATKTGPYGYTF

J gene: TRBJ1-4
V gene: TRBV28
clone size: NA
CDR3 length: 15
D gene: NA
CDR3 DNA: TGTGCCAGCAGTTCGCAGGGACTGGCTAATGAAAAACTGTTTTTT
CDR3 protein: CASSSQGLANEKLFF

J gene: TRBJ2-2
V gene: TRBV5-1
clone size: NA
CDR3 length: 13
D gene: NA
CDR3 DNA: TGCGCCAGCCATATGGGGCTTGACGGGGAGCTGTTTTTT
CDR3 protein: CASHMGLDGELFF

J gene: TRBJ1-2
V gene: TRBV9
clone size: NA
CDR3 length: 14
D gene: TRBD1
CDR3 DNA: TGTGCCAGCAGCGGACTTGGGACAGACTATGGCTACACCTTC
CDR3 protein: CASSGLGTDYGYTF

J gene: TRBJ1-2
V gene: TRBV6-5
clone size: NA
CDR3 length: 15
D gene: TRBD1
CDR3 DNA: TGTGCCAGCAGGCCCCAGGACAGGGTCGGCTATGGCTACACCTTC
CDR3 protein: CASRPQDRVGYGYTF

J gene: TRBJ2-3
V gene: TRBV5-1
clone size: NA
CDR3 length: 17
D gene: TRBD2
CDR3 DNA: TGCGCCAGCAGCTTGGAGGGACTAGCGGGGTTCACAGATACGCAGTATTTT
CDR3 protein: CASSLEGLAGFTDTQYF

J gene: TRBJ1-4
V gene: TRBV9
clone size: NA
CDR3 length: 13
D gene: NA
CDR3 DNA: TGTGCCAGCAGCGGACTCGGTAATGAAAAACTGTTTTTT
CDR3 protein: CASSGLGNEKLFF

J gene: TRBJ2-7
V gene: TRBV19
clone size: NA
CDR3 length: 14
D gene: TRBD2
CDR3 DNA: TGTGCCAGTAGCCTGGAAAGCGGGACGAGCGAGCAGTACTTC
CDR3 protein: CASSLESGTSEQYF

J gene: TRBJ2-7
V gene: TRBV29-1
clone size: once
CDR3 length: 14
D gene: TRBD2
CDR3 DNA: TGCAGCGCCTATTCTAGCGGGAGTTCCTACGAGCAGTACTTC
CDR3 protein: CSAYSSGSSYEQYF

J gene: TRBJ2-7
V gene: TRBV14
clone size: NA
CDR3 length: 14
D gene: NA
CDR3 DNA: TGTGCCAGCAGCCAAGTTCACACGGGGAACGAGCAGTACTTC
CDR3 protein: CASSQVHTGNEQYF

J gene: TRBJ1-2
V gene: TRBV6-1
clone size: NA
CDR3 length: 15
D gene: NA
CDR3 DNA: TGTGCCAGCAGTGAAGGTCCAGGCTCTAACTATGGCTACACCTTC
CDR3 protein: CASSEGPGSNYGYTF

J gene: TRBJ2-3
V gene: TRBV9
clone size: NA
CDR3 length: 17
D gene: TRBD2
CDR3 DNA: TGTGCCAGCACCACGGGGGCTAGCGGGTCTAGCACAGATACGCAGTATTTT
CDR3 protein: CASTTGASGSSTDTQYF

J gene: TRBJ1-1
V gene: TRBV9
clone size: NA
CDR3 length: 15
D gene: NA
CDR3 DNA: TGTGCCAGCAGCGTAGTGGTGACAGAGAACACTGAAGCTTTCTTT
CDR3 protein: CASSVVVTENTEAFF

J gene: TRBJ2-6
V gene: TRBV5-1
clone size: NA
CDR3 length: 19
D gene: TRBD2
CDR3 DNA: TGCGCCAGCCTCCCTAGGGTAGCGGGTCCCCCCTCTGGGGCCAACGTCCTGACTTTC
CDR3 protein: CASLPRVAGPPSGANVLTF

J gene: TRBJ2-3
V gene: TRBV2
clone size: once
CDR3 length: 12
D gene: TRBD2
CDR3 DNA: TGTGCCTCAGGGAGGGACACAGATACGCAGTATTTT
CDR3 protein: CASGRDTDTQYF

J gene: TRBJ2-1
V gene: TRBV10-3
clone size: NA
CDR3 length: 12
D gene: NA
CDR3 DNA: TGTGCCATCAGCCCACTCGACAATGAGCAGTTCTTC
CDR3 protein: CAISPLDNEQFF

J gene: TRBJ1-2
V gene: TRBV9
clone size: NA
CDR3 length: 14
D gene: NA
CDR3 DNA: TGTGCCAGCAGCGTACTTGACTCTCTCTATGGCTACACCTTC
CDR3 protein: CASSVLDSLYGYTF

J gene: TRBJ2-3
V gene: TRBV7-6
clone size: NA
CDR3 length: 12
D gene: NA
CDR3 DNA: TGTGCCAGCAGCAATAGTGCAGATACGCAGTATTTT
CDR3 protein: CASSNSADTQYF

J gene: TRBJ1-1
V gene: TRBV6-1
clone size: NA
CDR3 length: 10
D gene: NA
CDR3 DNA: TGTGCCAGCAGTGATACCGAAGCTTTCTTT
CDR3 protein: CASSDTEAFF